The rows below give T cell receptor beta chains drawn from one sample of a study of T cell responses to AZD1222 COVID-19 vaccine. Sequencing was performed with immunoSEQ multiplex PCR; in TCRdb, only in-frame clones are kept and a portion is missing. The table includes approximately 150,000 clones, around 90% detected once. The source was peripheral blood, collected 28 days after the second AZD1222 dose. The receptors shown here come from an adult who received the AZD1222 COVID-19 vaccine. CDR3s include the opening cysteine and the closing phenylalanine or tryptophan. The D gene is left open where the match is weak. Rows may omit the clone size; those that give it use once, few, many or a size class.

d_call	j_call	clone_size	v_call	cdr3_aa	cdr3_nt
.	TRBJ1-5	.	TRBV12-3/TRBV12-4	CASRNTGPQHF	TGTGCCAGCAGAAATACAGGGCCCCAGCATTTT
.	TRBJ1-2	.	TRBV7-9	CASSSDGYGYTF	TGTGCCAGCAGCTCAGACGGGTATGGCTACACCTTC
.	TRBJ1-1	.	TRBV15	CATSRDPGYRGTEAFF	TGTGCCACCAGCAGAGATCCGGGGTATCGAGGCACTGAAGCTTTCTTT
TRBD2	TRBJ2-7	.	TRBV4-2	CASSQDLAGRMEQYF	TGTGCCAGCAGCCAAGACCTAGCGGGGCGTATGGAGCAGTACTTC
TRBD2	TRBJ2-7	.	TRBV10-2	CASSFSTSGGAREQYF	TGCGCCAGCAGTTTTTCCACTAGCGGAGGGGCCCGGGAGCAGTACTTC
.	TRBJ2-3	.	TRBV7-9	CASSEVDTQYF	TGTGCCAGCAGCGAGGTAGATACGCAGTATTTT
.	TRBJ1-1	few	TRBV19	CASRTGRGLGSDTEAFF	TGTGCCAGTAGAACCGGCAGGGGTCTGGGGTCGGACACTGAAGCTTTCTTT
TRBD1	TRBJ1-1	.	TRBV7-8	CASSFRTGVTEAFF	TGTGCCAGCAGCTTTAGGACAGGGGTTACTGAAGCTTTCTTT
.	TRBJ1-6	.	TRBV27	CASSLKGAGPFQNSPLHF	TGTGCCAGCAGTTTAAAGGGTGCGGGGCCCTTTCAAAATTCACCCCTCCACTTT
TRBD1	TRBJ1-1	.	TRBV25-1	CASSDYRGSEAFF	TGTGCCAGCAGTGATTACAGGGGCTCTGAAGCTTTCTTT
.	TRBJ2-4	.	TRBV6-5	CASSYSVGNIQYF	TGTGCCAGCAGTTACTCGGTGGGGAACATTCAGTACTTC
TRBD2	TRBJ2-7	.	TRBV10-3	CAIRPGLASSYEQYF	TGTGCCATCAGACCAGGACTAGCGAGCTCCTACGAGCAGTACTTC
TRBD1	TRBJ1-2	.	TRBV5-1	CASSWGQGGNYGYTF	TGCGCCAGCAGCTGGGGACAGGGAGGGAACTATGGCTACACCTTC
.	TRBJ2-7	.	TRBV27	CASSRDRTYEQYF	TGTGCCAGCTCGCGGGACAGAACCTACGAGCAGTACTTC
.	TRBJ1-2	.	TRBV19	CASSINPGGYTF	TGTGCCAGTAGTATAAACCCGGGTGGCTACACCTTC
.	TRBJ1-3	.	TRBV12-5	CASGPATGGNTIYF	TGTGCTAGTGGGCCAGCCACGGGAGGAAACACCATATATTTT
.	TRBJ1-2	few	TRBV5-1	CASSLATVGYYGYTF	TGCGCCAGCAGCTTGGCCACTGTCGGATACTATGGCTACACCTTC
.	TRBJ1-4	.	TRBV15	CATSRSDSRNEKLFF	TGTGCCACCAGCAGATCTGACAGCCGTAATGAAAAACTGTTTTTT
.	TRBJ2-2	once	TRBV5-1	CASSPSTGELFF	TGCGCCAGCAGCCCTTCCACCGGGGAGCTGTTTTTT
TRBD1	TRBJ1-1	.	TRBV6-2/TRBV6-3	CASSFQGDTEAFF	TGTGCCAGCAGTTTTCAGGGGGACACTGAAGCTTTCTTT
.	TRBJ1-6	.	TRBV7-8	CASSPRRWGGGSPLHF	TGTGCCAGCAGCCCCCGCCGATGGGGGGGTGGTTCACCCCTCCACTTT
.	TRBJ1-1	.	TRBV6-5	CASRENWNTEAFF	TGTGCCAGCAGGGAGAATTGGAACACTGAAGCTTTCTTT
.	TRBJ1-5	.	TRBV18	CASSPGDGGKQPQHF	TGTGCCAGCTCACCTGGGGACGGAGGGAAACAGCCCCAGCATTTT
.	TRBJ1-6	.	TRBV3-1/TRBV3-2	CASSQDSVSHSYNSPLHF	TGTGCCAGCAGCCAAGATAGCGTGTCGCACTCCTATAATTCACCCCTCCACTTT
TRBD2	TRBJ2-3	few	TRBV3-1/TRBV3-2	CASSLTSGGADTQYF	TGTGCCAGCAGCTTAACTAGCGGGGGGGCAGATACGCAGTATTTT
.	TRBJ1-5	.	TRBV19	CASSFALINQPQHF	TGTGCCAGTAGTTTCGCTCTTATAAATCAGCCCCAGCATTTT
.	TRBJ1-4	.	TRBV27	CASSLTASNEKLFF	TGTGCCAGCAGTTTAACCGCGAGTAATGAAAAACTGTTTTTT
TRBD1	TRBJ2-1	.	TRBV18	CASSPSGTGVIDEQFF	TGTGCCAGCTCACCCTCCGGGACAGGGGTAATAGATGAGCAGTTCTTC
.	TRBJ2-1	.	TRBV4-1	CASSQEAGDLYNEQFF	TGCGCCAGCAGCCAAGAGGCCGGGGACCTTTACAATGAGCAGTTCTTC
.	TRBJ2-7	.	TRBV12-3/TRBV12-4	CASSFRAGYEQYF	TGTGCCAGCAGTTTCAGGGCTGGCTACGAGCAGTACTTC
TRBD1	TRBJ2-7	.	TRBV18	CASSLPGQPSYEQYF	TGTGCCAGCTCACTACCGGGACAGCCATCCTACGAGCAGTACTTC
.	TRBJ1-6	.	TRBV7-8	CASSSVQNQLYNSPLHF	TGTGCCAGCAGCTCGGTTCAAAACCAGCTCTATAATTCACCCCTCCACTTT
.	TRBJ1-2	.	TRBV7-2	CASSLTAWDNYGYTF	TGTGCCAGCAGCTTAACAGCTTGGGATAACTATGGCTACACCTTC
.	TRBJ1-1	few	TRBV12-3/TRBV12-4	CASSLVWNTEAFF	TGTGCCAGCAGTTTAGTTTGGAACACTGAAGCTTTCTTT
.	TRBJ2-1	few	TRBV7-2	CASSPLFGGGGSDEQFF	TGTGCCAGCAGCCCCCTCTTTGGGGGGGGCGGTTCGGATGAGCAGTTCTTC
.	TRBJ1-2	.	TRBV3-1/TRBV3-2	CASSQNGNYGYTF	TGTGCCAGCAGCCAAAACGGTAACTATGGCTACACCTTC
.	TRBJ2-7	few	TRBV18	CASSPAGTYEQYF	TGTGCCAGCTCACCGGCAGGCACCTACGAGCAGTACTTC
TRBD2	TRBJ2-1	few	TRBV14	CASSQEAGGHNEQFF	TGTGCCAGCAGCCAAGAGGCGGGGGGACACAATGAGCAGTTCTTC
.	TRBJ1-2	.	TRBV27	CASSSDRDPYGYTF	TGTGCCAGCAGTTCCGACAGAGACCCTTATGGCTACACCTTC
TRBD1	TRBJ1-2	.	TRBV5-6	CASIRQGDANYGYTF	TGTGCCAGCATCCGACAGGGAGATGCTAACTATGGCTACACCTTC
.	TRBJ2-7	.	TRBV7-8	CASRGTTGPYEQYF	TGTGCCAGCAGGGGGACAACCGGGCCCTACGAGCAGTACTTC
.	TRBJ2-7	.	TRBV12-5	CASAEGAALYEQYF	TGTGCTAGCGCTGAAGGGGCCGCTCTCTACGAGCAGTACTTC
.	TRBJ2-2	.	TRBV20-1	CSASVLNTGELFF	TGCAGTGCTAGTGTCCTCAACACCGGGGAGCTGTTTTTT
.	TRBJ1-4	.	TRBV5-6	CASSLTTEEGLEKLFF	TGTGCCAGCAGCTTGACTACAGAAGAAGGGCTGGAAAAACTGTTTTTT
TRBD2	TRBJ2-5	once	TRBV7-9	CAIIERGETQYF	TGTGCCATCATAGAGCGGGGGGAGACCCAGTACTTC
.	TRBJ1-6	.	TRBV12-5	CASGPSGWGSSPLHF	TGTGCTAGTGGTCCCTCCGGGTGGGGTAGTTCACCCCTCCACTTT
TRBD2	TRBJ2-2	.	TRBV7-9	CASNVWGGTGELFF	TGTGCCAGCAACGTCTGGGGGGGCACCGGGGAGCTGTTTTTT
.	TRBJ1-2	once	TRBV2	CASSVANYGYTF	TGTGCCAGCTCAGTAGCTAACTATGGCTACACCTTC
TRBD1	TRBJ2-7	.	TRBV6-5	CASPARQGNEQYF	TGTGCCAGCCCGGCCCGACAGGGCAACGAGCAGTACTTC
.	TRBJ1-3	.	TRBV4-2	CASNPDSSGNTIYF	TGTGCCAGCAACCCGGACAGCTCTGGAAACACCATATATTTT